This T cell receptor beta chain was captured by sequencing in a study of blood T cell repertoires in COVID-19. Study overall: From T cells, B-cell-depleted T cells, or PBMCs came the material, which was cDNA or gDNA.

The study drew participants aged about 18 to 89 years from fewer than 30 US areas. Cohort assignment relied on participant-reported clinical history. Sequencing was performed with immunoSEQ multiplex PCR; in TCRdb, only in-frame clones are kept and a portion is missing. The sample includes some 230,000 clones, roughly 80% of them seen just once. Trimming removed 5 bases from V and 1 base from J; junction bases left unmatched: 6. CDR1 is KGHSH, CDR2 LQKENI, per germline. CDR3 length: 15 amino acids. The sample comprised PBMCs or T cells enriched from blood (not recorded which). The rearrangement links TRBV18 to TRBJ1-1; 8 bases agree with TRBD1. The TCR was taken from a woman aged 40 to 50 with acute COVID-19. This CDR3 is CASSGRQGKNTEAFF. The CDR3 DNA follows: TGTGCCAGCTCAGGTCGACAGGGGAAGAACACTGAAGCTTTCTTT.